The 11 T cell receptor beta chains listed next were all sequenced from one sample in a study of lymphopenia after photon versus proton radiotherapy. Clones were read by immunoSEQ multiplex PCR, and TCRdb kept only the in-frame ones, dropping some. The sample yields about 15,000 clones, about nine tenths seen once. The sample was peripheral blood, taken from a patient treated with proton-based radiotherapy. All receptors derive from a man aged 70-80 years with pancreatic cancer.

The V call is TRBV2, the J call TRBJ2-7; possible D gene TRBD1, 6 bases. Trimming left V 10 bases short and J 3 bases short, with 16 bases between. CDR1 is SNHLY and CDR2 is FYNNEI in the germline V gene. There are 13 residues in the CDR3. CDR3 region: CAIGDTNNYEQYF. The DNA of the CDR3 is TGTGCCATAGGGGACACCAACAACTACGAGCAGTACTTC.

CDR3 DNA: TGTGCCAGCAACTTGATTGGAGGCGATGAGCAGTTCTTC. Translated: CASNLIGGDEQFF. V gene TRBV6-6 combines with J gene TRBJ2-1; D possibly corresponds to TRBD2 (5 bases). Germline CDR1 is MNHNY and CDR2 is SVGAGI (reference sequence). The V gene lost 7 bases and the J gene lost 8 bases, with 15 bases spanning the gap. The CDR3 contains 13 residues.

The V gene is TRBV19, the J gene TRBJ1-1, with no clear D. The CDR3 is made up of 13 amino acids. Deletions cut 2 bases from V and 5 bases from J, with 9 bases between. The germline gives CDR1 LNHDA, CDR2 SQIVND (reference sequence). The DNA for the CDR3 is TGTGCCAGTAGTATAAACTCGCAGACTGAAGCTTTCTTT. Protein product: CASSINSQTEAFF.

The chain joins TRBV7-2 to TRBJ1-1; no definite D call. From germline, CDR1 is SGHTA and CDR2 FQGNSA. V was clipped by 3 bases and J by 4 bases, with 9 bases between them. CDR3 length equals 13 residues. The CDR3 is CASSFSKTTEAFF. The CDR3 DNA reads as TGTGCCAGCAGCTTTTCGAAGACCACTGAAGCTTTCTTT.

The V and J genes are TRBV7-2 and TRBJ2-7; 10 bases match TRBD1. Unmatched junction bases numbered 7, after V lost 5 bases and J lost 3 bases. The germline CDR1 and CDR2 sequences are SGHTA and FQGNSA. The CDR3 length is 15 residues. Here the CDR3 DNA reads TGTGCCAGCAGCGTCTACGGGACAGGGGTCTACGAGCAGTACTTC. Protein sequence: CASSVYGTGVYEQYF. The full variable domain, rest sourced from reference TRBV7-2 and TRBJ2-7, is GAGVSQSPSNKVTEKGKDVELRCDPISGHTALYWYRQSLGQGLEFLIYFQGNSAPDKSGLPSDRFSAERTGGSVSTLTIQRTQQEDSAVYLCASSVYGTGVYEQYFGPGTRLTVT.

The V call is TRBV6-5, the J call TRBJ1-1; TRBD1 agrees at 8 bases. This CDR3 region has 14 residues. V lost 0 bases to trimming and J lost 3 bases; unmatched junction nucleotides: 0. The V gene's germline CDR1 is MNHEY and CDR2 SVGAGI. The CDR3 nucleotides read TGTGCCAGCAGTTACTCGACAGGGGACACTGAAGCTTTCTTT. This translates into CASSYSTGDTEAFF.

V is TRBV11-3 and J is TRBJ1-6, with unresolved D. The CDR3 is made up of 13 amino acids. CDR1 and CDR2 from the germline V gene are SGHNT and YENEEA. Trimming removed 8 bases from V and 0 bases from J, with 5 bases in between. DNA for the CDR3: TGTGCCAGCCGGAGCTCCTATAATTCACCCCTCCACTTT. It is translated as CASRSSYNSPLHF.

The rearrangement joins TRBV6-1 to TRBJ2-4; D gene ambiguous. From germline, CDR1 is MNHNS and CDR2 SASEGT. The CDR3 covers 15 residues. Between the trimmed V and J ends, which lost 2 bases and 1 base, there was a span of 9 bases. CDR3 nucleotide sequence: TGTGCCAGCAGTGAAAAAACCAGGGCCAAAAACATTCAGTACTTC. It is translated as CASSEKTRAKNIQYF.

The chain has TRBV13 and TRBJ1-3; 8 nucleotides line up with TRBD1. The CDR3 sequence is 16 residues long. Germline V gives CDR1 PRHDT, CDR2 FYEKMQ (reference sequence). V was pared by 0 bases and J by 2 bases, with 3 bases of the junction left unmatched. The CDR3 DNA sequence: TGTGCCAGCAGCTTAGGGTTACAGGGGGCTGGAAACACCATATATTTT. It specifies CASSLGLQGAGNTIYF.

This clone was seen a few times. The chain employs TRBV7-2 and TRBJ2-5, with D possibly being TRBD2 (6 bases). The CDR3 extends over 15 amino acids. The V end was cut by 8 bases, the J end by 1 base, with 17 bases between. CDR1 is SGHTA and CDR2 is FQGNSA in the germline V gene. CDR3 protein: CASRGGLLTQETQYF. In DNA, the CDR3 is TGTGCCAGCCGCGGAGGGCTACTAACCCAAGAGACCCAGTACTTC.

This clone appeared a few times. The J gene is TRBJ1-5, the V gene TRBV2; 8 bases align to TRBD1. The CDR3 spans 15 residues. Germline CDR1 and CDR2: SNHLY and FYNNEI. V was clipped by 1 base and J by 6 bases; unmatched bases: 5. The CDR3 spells CASSEVGQGGQPQHF. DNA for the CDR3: TGTGCCAGCAGTGAAGTTGGACAGGGTGGTCAGCCCCAGCATTTT.